Each of the 10 T cell receptor beta chains below was sequenced from the same sample in a study of OX40 agonist ivuxolimab in advanced cancers. Data came from immunoSEQ multiplex PCR; TCRdb stores just in-frame clones and leaves some out. Counted here are about 22,000 clones, roughly 88% occurring once; the ten biggest clones make up around a third. The material sequenced was CD4+ or CD8+ T cells sorted from blood, taken in a trial of the OX40 agonist ivuxolimab. Source of these receptors: an adult with an advanced solid tumor such as melanoma, head and neck, liver or kidney cancer.

The chain has TRBV18 and TRBJ2-5; 7 bases are a match to TRBD2. The assigned J gene may be wrong: the sequence end matches TRBJ2-7 better. Germline-derived CDR1 and CDR2 are KGHSH and LQKENI. The CDR3 has 13 amino acids. The CDR3 loop is CASSGGGVNEQYF. The CDR3 DNA sequence: TGTGCCAGCTCCGGGGGAGGGGTAAACGAGCAGTACTTC.

Concerning this clone: Other DNA sequences in this sample translate to the same CDR3. This chain links TRBV27 with TRBJ2-2, with 7 bases matching TRBD2. There are 15 residues in the CDR3. Germline V gene lookup returns CDR1 MNHEY and CDR2 SMNVEV (reference sequence). V shed 5 bases and J 2 bases; nucleotides not matched to a gene: 5. The CDR3 region is CASSLLASNTGELFF. In nucleotides, the CDR3 is TGTGCCAGCAGTCTACTAGCGAGCAACACCGGGGAGCTGTTTTTT.

CDR3 loop: CASSLGARGIEYF. The CDR3 DNA is TGTGCCAGCAGCTTAGGGGCCCGCGGGATTGAGTACTTC. This chain connects TRBV7-3 to TRBJ2-7; weak D call: TRBD2 (6 bases). CDR1 is SGHTA, CDR2 FQGTGA, per germline. The CDR3 is made up of 13 amino acids. Trimming stripped 2 bases from V and 11 bases from J, with 16 bases between. Complete variable domain (other parts from reference TRBV7-3 and TRBJ2-7): GAGVSQTPSNKVTEKGKYVELRCDPISGHTALYWYRQSLGQGPEFLIYFQGTGAADDSGLPNDRFFAVRPEGSVSTLKIQRTERGDSAVYLCASSLGARGIEYFGPGTRLTVT.

This clone was counted a single time. The gene calls are TRBV19 and TRBJ2-2, with D maybe TRBD2 (5 bases). V was trimmed by 5 bases and J by 4 bases, leaving 11 bases between them. Germline values: CDR1 LNHDA, CDR2 SQIVND (reference sequence). CDR3 length: 14 amino acids. CDR3: CASSPVTSTGELFF. In nucleotides, the CDR3 is TGTGCCAGTAGTCCCGTAACTAGCACCGGGGAGCTGTTTTTT.

This rearrangement joins TRBV28 to TRBJ2-5; possible D gene TRBD2, 6 bases. CDR3 length equals 13 residues. V gave up 2 bases and J gave up 5 bases, with 9 bases separating them. Germline V gene sequence: CDR1 MDHEN, CDR2 SYDVKM. CDR3 residues: CASSLGGLETQYF. CDR3 nucleotide sequence: TGTGCCAGCAGTTTAGGGGGGTTGGAGACCCAGTACTTC.

The chain couples TRBV27 to TRBJ1-3, with 7 bases lining up with TRBD1. The V and J ends lost 8 bases and 4 bases, in that order; junction bases with no gene match: 8. From germline, CDR1 is MNHEY and CDR2 SMNVEV (reference sequence). The CDR3 is 14 residues long. CDR3 loop: CASHRQGPGNTIYF. The CDR3 coding sequence is TGTGCCAGCCACAGACAGGGCCCGGGAAACACCATATATTTT.

This chain uses TRBV5-1 with TRBJ1-2; 7 bases are shared with TRBD1. With 4 bases clipped from V and 8 bases from J, the junction kept 11 bases outside the gene matches. This CDR3 has 14 amino acids. Germline V gene data show CDR1 as SGHRS and CDR2 as YFSETQ. This chain's CDR3 is CASSVKTGTVGYTF. The CDR3 DNA sequence: TGCGCCAGCAGCGTAAAGACAGGGACGGTCGGCTACACCTTC.

The chain links TRBV7-9 to TRBJ2-7; D is undetermined. The CDR3 is 15 amino acids. The V end lost 3 bases, the J end lost 0 bases, and 12 bases lay between the germline ends. The germline gives CDR1 SEHNR, CDR2 FQNEAQ (reference sequence). CDR3 nucleotide sequence: TGTGCCAGCAGCTTCCCCCAGGAGAGCTCCTACGAGCAGTACTTC. Amino acid sequence: CASSFPQESSYEQYF.

In its sample, this clone was seen a few times. The V call is TRBV27, the J call TRBJ1-2; tentative D call: TRBD1 (5 bases). The CDR3 is made up of 13 amino acids. The germline CDR1 and CDR2 sequences are MNHEY and SMNVEV (reference sequence). Trimming removed 5 bases at V and 8 bases at J, with 15 bases between. DNA of the CDR3: TGTGCCAGCAGTGACGGGGGAAGAGGAGGCTACACCTTC. Protein sequence: CASSDGGRGGYTF.

The chain uses TRBV7-9 and TRBJ2-3, with 11 positions matching TRBD2. The CDR3 runs to 16 residues. Trimming took 5 bases from V and 4 from J; bases not matched to a gene: 8. Germline CDR1 is SEHNR and CDR2 is FQNEAQ (reference sequence). The CDR3 DNA follows: TGTGCCAGCAGCCCCTACCTAGCGGGAGGTGCAGATACGCAGTATTTT. Its protein is CASSPYLAGGADTQYF.